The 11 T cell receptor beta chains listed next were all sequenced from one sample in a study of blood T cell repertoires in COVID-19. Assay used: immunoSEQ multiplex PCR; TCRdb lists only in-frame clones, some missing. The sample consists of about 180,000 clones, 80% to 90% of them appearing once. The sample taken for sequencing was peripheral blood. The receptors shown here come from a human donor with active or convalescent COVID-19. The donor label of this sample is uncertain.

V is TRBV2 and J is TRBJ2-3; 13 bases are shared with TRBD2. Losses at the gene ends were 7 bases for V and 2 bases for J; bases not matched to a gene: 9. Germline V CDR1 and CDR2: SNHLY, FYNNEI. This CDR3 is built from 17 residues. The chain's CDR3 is CASKPTSGGSVTDTQYF. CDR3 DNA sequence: TGTGCCAGCAAGCCGACTAGCGGGGGGTCGGTCACAGATACGCAGTATTTT.

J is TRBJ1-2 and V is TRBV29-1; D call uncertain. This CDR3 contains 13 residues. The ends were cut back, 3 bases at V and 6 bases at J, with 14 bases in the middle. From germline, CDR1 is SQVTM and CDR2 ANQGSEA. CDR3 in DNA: TGCAGCGTTGACGCGGGCGACGGAAATGGCTACACCTTC. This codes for CSVDAGDGNGYTF. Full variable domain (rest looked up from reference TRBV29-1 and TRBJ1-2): SAVISQKPSRDICQRGTSLTIQCQVDSQVTMMFWYRQQPGQSLTLIATANQGSEATYESGFVIDKFPISRPNLTFSTLTVSNMSPEDSSIYLCSVDAGDGNGYTFGSGTRLTVV.

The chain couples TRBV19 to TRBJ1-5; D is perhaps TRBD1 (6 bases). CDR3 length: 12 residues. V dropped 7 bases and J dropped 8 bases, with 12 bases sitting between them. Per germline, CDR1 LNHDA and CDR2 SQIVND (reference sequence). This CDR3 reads CASNPQGEPQHF. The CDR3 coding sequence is TGTGCCAGTAATCCACAGGGAGAGCCCCAGCATTTT.

CDR3: CASSLAGTPLTGNTIYF. The CDR3 nucleotides are TGCGCCAGCAGCTTGGCCGGGACACCCCTTACTGGAAACACCATATATTTT. The gene calls are TRBV5-1 and TRBJ1-3; D is possibly TRBD1 (6 bases). V lost 0 bases, J lost 2 bases, and 15 bases lay in between. The CDR3 is 17 amino acids. Germline CDR1 SGHRS, CDR2 YFSETQ.

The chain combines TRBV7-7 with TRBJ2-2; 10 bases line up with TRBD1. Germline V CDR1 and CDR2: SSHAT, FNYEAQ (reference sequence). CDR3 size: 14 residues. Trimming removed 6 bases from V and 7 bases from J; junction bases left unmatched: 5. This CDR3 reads CASRPDRGRGELFF. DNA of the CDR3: TGTGCCAGCAGACCAGACAGGGGGCGCGGGGAGCTGTTTTTT. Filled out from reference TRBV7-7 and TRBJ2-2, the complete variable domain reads GAGVSQSPRYKVTKRGQDVTLRCDPISSHATLYWYQQALGQGPEFLTYFNYEAQPDKSGLPSDRFSAERPEGSISTLTIQRTEQRDSAMYRCASRPDRGRGELFFGEGSRLTVL.

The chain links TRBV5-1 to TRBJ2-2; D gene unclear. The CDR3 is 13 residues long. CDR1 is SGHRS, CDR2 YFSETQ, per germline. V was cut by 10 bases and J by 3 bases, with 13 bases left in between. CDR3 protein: CAYSMGDTGELFF. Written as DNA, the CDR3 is TGCGCCTATTCTATGGGCGACACCGGGGAGCTGTTTTTT.

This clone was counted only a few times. DNA of the CDR3: TGTGCCAGCAGCTCCCCTGGGCGGGGGGTTACCGGGGAGCTGTTTTTT. Translating gives CASSSPGRGVTGELFF. V is TRBV7-3 and J is TRBJ2-2; 8 nucleotides match TRBD2. CDR3 size: 16 residues. The germline V gene has CDR1 SGHTA and CDR2 FQGTGA. The V gene end was trimmed by 4 bases and the J gene end by 5 bases; junction bases not matched to a gene: 9.

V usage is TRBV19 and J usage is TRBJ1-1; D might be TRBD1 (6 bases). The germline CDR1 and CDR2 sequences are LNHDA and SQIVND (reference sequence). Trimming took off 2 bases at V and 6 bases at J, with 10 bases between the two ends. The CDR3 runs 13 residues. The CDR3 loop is CASSIQGISEAFF. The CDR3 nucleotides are TGTGCCAGTAGTATACAGGGGATTTCTGAAGCTTTCTTT.

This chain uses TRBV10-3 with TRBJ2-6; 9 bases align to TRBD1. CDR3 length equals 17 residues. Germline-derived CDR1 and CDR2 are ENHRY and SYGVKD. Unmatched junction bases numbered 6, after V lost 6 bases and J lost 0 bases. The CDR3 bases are TGTGCCATCAGCGTGGGACAGGGCAGCTCTGGGGCCAACGTCCTGACTTTC. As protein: CAISVGQGSSGANVLTF.

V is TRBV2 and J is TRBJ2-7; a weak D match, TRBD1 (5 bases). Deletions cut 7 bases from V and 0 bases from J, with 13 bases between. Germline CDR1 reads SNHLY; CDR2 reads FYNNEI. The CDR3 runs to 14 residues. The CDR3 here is CASKKGWDSYEQYF. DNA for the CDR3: TGTGCCAGCAAGAAGGGGTGGGACTCCTACGAGCAGTACTTC. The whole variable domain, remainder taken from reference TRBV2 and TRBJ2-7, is EPEVTQTPSHQVTQMGQEVILRCVPISNHLYFYWYRQILGQKVEFLVSFYNNEISEKSEIFDDQFSVERPDGSNFTLKIRSTKLEDSAMYFCASKKGWDSYEQYFGPGTRLTVT.

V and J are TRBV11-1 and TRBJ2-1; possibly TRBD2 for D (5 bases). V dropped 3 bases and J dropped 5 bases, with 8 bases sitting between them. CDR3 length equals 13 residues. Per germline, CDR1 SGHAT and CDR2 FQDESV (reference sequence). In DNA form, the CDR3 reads TGTGCCAGCAGCTTGGGAGAGAACAATGAGCAGTTCTTC. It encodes CASSLGENNEQFF.